The 10 T cell receptor beta chains given below trace back to one sample, sequenced in a study of Graves' ophthalmopathy and Graves' hyperthyroidism. As the template, RNA transcripts were used to amplify TCR beta CDR3 regions. Second-round multiplex PCR came after first-round RT-PCR with HTBI primers. TCRdb ran MiXCR on the multiplex PCR reads and lists one entry per CDR3 protein. Counted here are some 350,000 distinct CDR3 sequences, 17% occurring once; the ten biggest clones make up 2% to 3%. The sample comprised peripheral blood. These receptors were taken from an adult woman with stable Graves' hyperthyroidism.

This clonotype was seen at least ten times. J is TRBJ2-2 and V is TRBV6-2 or TRBV6-3; 7 nucleotides align to TRBD1. The CDR3 contains 17 residues. The junction had 9 bases not matched to a gene; V was cut back by 2 bases and J by 3 bases. CDR1 MNHEY and CDR2 SVGEGT come from the germline V gene. In DNA form, the CDR3 reads TGTGCCAGCAGTTACGCAACAGGGGACCGGTACACCGGGGAGCTGTTTTTT. Translation: CASSYATGDRYTGELFF.

This clonotype was observed at least ten times. The chain links TRBV30 to TRBJ2-5, with D maybe TRBD1 (5 bases). The CDR3 has 13 amino acids. Germline CDR1 and CDR2: GTSNPN and SVGIG (reference sequence). Trimming shortened V by 2 bases and J by 1 base, and 8 bases separated the two germline ends. The CDR3 protein is CAWSSGLQETQYF. For the CDR3, the DNA is TGTGCCTGGAGTTCAGGGCTCCAAGAGACCCAGTACTTC.

This clonotype was found a few times. V gene TRBV7-9 combines with J gene TRBJ2-2; no firm D call. The CDR3 is 14 residues long. Per germline, CDR1 SEHNR and CDR2 FQNEAQ (reference sequence). Trimming shortened V by 5 bases and J by 0 bases, and 7 bases separated the two germline ends. The CDR3 protein is CASSPRSNTGELFF. CDR3 in DNA: TGTGCCAGCAGCCCCCGTTCGAACACCGGGGAGCTGTTTTTT.

The chain recombines TRBV11-1 with TRBJ1-5, with D possibly being TRBD1 (6 bases). Germline V gene sequence: CDR1 SGHAT, CDR2 FQDESV (reference sequence). V was shortened by 1 base and J by 4 bases, with 14 bases between the two germline ends. The CDR3 consists of 16 residues. The CDR3 reads CASSLVSGRGNQPQHF. As DNA, the CDR3 is TGTGCCAGCAGCTTAGTTTCGGGGAGGGGGAATCAGCCCCAGCATTTT.

This clonotype showed up many times. Here the CDR3 DNA reads TGTGCCAGCAGTTCCCAGGGGATTTGGAATCAGCCCCAGCATTTT. It translates to CASSSQGIWNQPQHF. The chain joins TRBV27 to TRBJ1-5, with D possibly matching TRBD1 (6 bases). The CDR3 spans 15 residues. Germline-derived CDR1 and CDR2 are MNHEY and SMNVEV (reference sequence). Trimming took 4 bases from V and 4 from J, leaving 14 bases between them.

This clonotype was seen at least ten times. This chain links TRBV6-1 with TRBJ2-7; a possible D gene is TRBD1 (5 bases). V lost 9 bases and J 2 bases, leaving 14 bases between the germline ends. Germline values: CDR1 MNHNS, CDR2 SASEGT. The CDR3 is 13 amino acids. CDR3 amino acids: CASARTRAYEQYF. The CDR3, as DNA: TGTGCCAGTGCCAGGACACGAGCCTACGAGCAGTACTTC.

This clonotype was counted ten times or more. The rearrangement uses TRBV10-1 and TRBJ1-5, with 9 bases fitting TRBD1. The CDR3 runs to 19 residues. The ends lost 3 bases at V and 0 bases at J; junction bases unmatched: 12. Germline values: CDR1 WNHNN, CDR2 SYGVQD (reference sequence). The CDR3 sequence is CASSDLQGASKDSNQPQHF. Written as DNA, the CDR3 is TGCGCCAGCAGTGACCTACAGGGGGCGAGTAAGGATAGCAATCAGCCCCAGCATTTT.

This clonotype was seen a handful of times. The chain employs TRBV18 and TRBJ1-1; 8 nucleotides agree with TRBD1. Germline assignment: CDR1 KGHSH and CDR2 LQKENI. V dropped 1 base and J dropped 4; count of bases not matched to a gene: 5. This CDR3 has 15 residues. The CDR3 DNA sequence: TGTGCCAGCTCACCACGACAGGGGTCGGGCACTGAAGCTTTCTTT. Its translation: CASSPRQGSGTEAFF. Looking up the rest from reference TRBV18 and TRBJ1-1 gives the full variable domain: NAGVMQNPRHLVRRRGQEARLRCSPMKGHSHVYWYRQLPEEGLKFMVYLQKENIIDESGMPKERFSAEFPKEGPSILRIQQVVRGDSAAYFCASSPRQGSGTEAFFGQGTRLTVV.

As concerns this clonotype: Just one base apart from a much larger clone, this may be a read error. Without the conserved terminal phenylalanine or tryptophan, this CDR3 likely stems from a read error. The chain links TRBV6-1 to TRBJ1-2; the D is unclear. The V end was cut by 0 bases, the J end by 10 bases, with 9 bases between. Germline CDR1 is MNHNS and CDR2 is SASEGT. The CDR3 sequence is 12 residues long. CDR3 amino acids: CASSEARVFYTY. The DNA of the CDR3 is TGTGCCAGCAGTGAAGCTAGGGTTTTCTACACCTAC.

Many counts were recorded for this clonotype. The CDR3 region has the DNA TGTGCCAGCAGCTTAGGAACTAGCGGATACTACGAGCAGTACTTC. Its translation is CASSLGTSGYYEQYF. The chain carries TRBV7-2 and TRBJ2-7; TRBD2 aligns across 8 bases. CDR1 SGHTA and CDR2 FQGNSA come from the germline V gene. The trim removed 1 base at V and 3 bases at J, leaving 5 bases unmatched. There are 15 residues in the CDR3. The variable domain in full, completed from reference TRBV7-2 and TRBJ2-7, reads GAGVSQSPSNKVTEKGKDVELRCDPISGHTALYWYRQSLGQGLEFLIYFQGNSAPDKSGLPSDRFSAERTGGSVSTLTIQRTQQEDSAVYLCASSLGTSGYYEQYFGPGTRLTVT.